The source of this T cell receptor beta chain is a study of immune evolution from preneoplasia to lung adenocarcinoma. Clones were read by immunoSEQ multiplex PCR, and TCRdb kept only the in-frame ones, dropping some. The sample carries about 40,000 clones, 74% recorded once. The ends lost 1 base at V and 2 bases at J; junction bases unmatched: 0. The CDR3 is 14 amino acids. From germline, CDR1 is SQVTM and CDR2 ANQGSEA. Sequenced material: FFPE invasive lung adenocarcinoma tissue. The origin of this receptor is a person aged 55 to 69 with lung adenocarcinoma. The J gene is TRBJ1-4, the V gene TRBV29-1; 8 positions match TRBD1. CDR3 in amino acids: CSVEGTGTNEKLFF. The CDR3 DNA follows: TGCAGCGTTGAAGGGACAGGGACTAATGAAAAACTGTTTTTT. Together with reference TRBV29-1 and TRBJ1-4, the CDR3 gives the full variable domain: SAVISQKPSRDICQRGTSLTIQCQVDSQVTMMFWYRQQPGQSLTLIATANQGSEATYESGFVIDKFPISRPNLTFSTLTVSNMSPEDSSIYLCSVEGTGTNEKLFFGSGTQLSVL.